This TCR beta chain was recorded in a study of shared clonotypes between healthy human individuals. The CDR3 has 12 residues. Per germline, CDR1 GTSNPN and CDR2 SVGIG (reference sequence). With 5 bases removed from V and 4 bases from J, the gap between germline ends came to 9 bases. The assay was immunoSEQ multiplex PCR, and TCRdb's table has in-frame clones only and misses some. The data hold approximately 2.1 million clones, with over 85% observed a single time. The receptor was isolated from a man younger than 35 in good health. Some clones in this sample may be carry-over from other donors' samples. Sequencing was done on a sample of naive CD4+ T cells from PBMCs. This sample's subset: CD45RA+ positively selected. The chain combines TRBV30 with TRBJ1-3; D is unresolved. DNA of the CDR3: TGTGCCTGGTCCCCGTCGGGAAACACCATATATTTT. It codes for CAWSPSGNTIYF.